A single sample is the source of the 24 T cell receptor beta chains below, sequenced in a study of PD-L1 blockade in urothelial cancer. The assay was immunoSEQ multiplex PCR, and TCRdb's table has in-frame clones only and misses some. This table has fewer than 55,000 clones, around 82% appearing once. The sample consisted of PBMCs, taken around atezolizumab (anti-PD-L1) treatment. The receptors derive from a man aged 65-85 years with urothelial cancer.

The chain links TRBV11-3 to TRBJ2-2; possible D gene TRBD1, 5 bases. Per germline, CDR1 SGHNT and CDR2 YENEEA. The V and J ends lost 2 bases and 4 bases respectively, with 8 bases between them. CDR3 length: 14 amino acids. CDR3 amino acids: CASSLKRGTGELFF. In DNA, the CDR3 is TGTGCCAGCAGCTTAAAAAGGGGCACCGGGGAGCTGTTTTTT.

This rearrangement joins TRBV7-2 to TRBJ1-2, with 8 bases matching TRBD1. The germline CDR1 and CDR2 sequences are SGHTA and FQGNSA. Trimming removed 6 bases from V and 4 bases from J; junction bases left unmatched: 7. This CDR3 has 14 amino acids. The CDR3 sequence: CASRRQGLGYGYTF. CDR3 nucleotide sequence: TGTGCCAGCAGACGACAGGGGTTGGGCTATGGCTACACCTTC.

This clone appeared once. The rearrangement links TRBV5-1 to TRBJ1-1; tentatively, D is TRBD1 (6 bases). This CDR3 region has 13 residues. Germline CDR1 is SGHRS and CDR2 is YFSETQ. Trimming removed 4 bases from V and 3 bases from J, with 10 bases in between. CDR3 nucleotide sequence: TGCGCCAGCAGCCCGGACAGTGACACTGAAGCTTTCTTT. This sequence encodes CASSPDSDTEAFF.

The chain recombines TRBV19 with TRBJ2-3, with 7 bases identical to TRBD1. The J segment lost 10 bases and the V segment lost 5 bases, leaving 6 bases of the junction unmatched. CDR3 length: 12 amino acids. Germline CDR1 reads LNHDA; CDR2 reads SQIVND (reference sequence). The CDR3 reads CASSATGWPQYF. The CDR3 nucleotides read TGTGCCAGTAGTGCGACAGGGTGGCCGCAGTATTTT.

This clone has only one observation. The chain links TRBV7-7 to TRBJ2-1; D unclear. The CDR3 spans 13 residues. Germline CDR1 and CDR2: SSHAT and FNYEAQ (reference sequence). V gave up 4 bases and J gave up 5 bases, with 9 bases separating them. The CDR3 loop is CASSYSVHNEQFF. CDR3 nucleotides: TGTGCCAGCAGCTATTCCGTCCACAATGAGCAGTTCTTC.

The chain is built from TRBV5-1 and TRBJ1-1; 11 bases align to TRBD1. The J segment lost 7 bases and the V segment lost 2 bases, leaving 7 bases of the junction unmatched. CDR1 is SGHRS, CDR2 YFSETQ, per germline. There are 15 residues in the CDR3. In DNA form, the CDR3 reads TGCGCCAGCAGCTTCGGACAGGGGGCGCTTGGTGAAGCTTTCTTT. As protein: CASSFGQGALGEAFF.

This rearrangement joins TRBV7-2 to TRBJ2-5, with 12 bases lining up with TRBD2. Trimming removed 4 bases from V and 8 bases from J; junction bases left unmatched: 11. From germline, CDR1 is SGHTA and CDR2 FQGNSA. The CDR3 runs to 16 residues. The CDR3 is CASSSPLAGGPTTQYF. The CDR3 nucleotides are TGTGCCAGCAGCTCCCCGCTAGCGGGAGGGCCTACAACCCAGTACTTC. The variable domain in full, with the rest retrieved from reference TRBV7-2 and TRBJ2-5, is GAGVSQSPSNKVTEKGKDVELRCDPISGHTALYWYRQSLGQGLEFLIYFQGNSAPDKSGLPSDRFSAERTGGSVSTLTIQRTQQEDSAVYLCASSSPLAGGPTTQYFGPGTRLLVL.

The chain is built from TRBV19 and TRBJ2-1, with 13 positions matching TRBD2. Germline V gene data show CDR1 as LNHDA and CDR2 as SQIVND (reference sequence). The CDR3 spans 15 residues. Trimming took 5 bases from V and 8 from J; bases not matched to a gene: 6. The CDR3 bases are TGTGCCAGTAGTGCAGGACTAGCGGGGGTTCATGAGCAGTTCTTC. Its protein product is CASSAGLAGVHEQFF.

CDR3 sequence (DNA): TGCGCCAGCAGCACCGGGACTAGCGGGAGTTTCACCGGGGAGCTGTTTTTT. Protein sequence: CASSTGTSGSFTGELFF. The chain joins TRBV5-1 to TRBJ2-2; 14 bases map to TRBD2. This CDR3 has 17 residues. Germline loops: CDR1 SGHRS, CDR2 YFSETQ. V lost 4 bases and J lost 4; bases outside the gene matches: 6.

The chain recombines TRBV28 with TRBJ2-1, with TRBD2 matching over 7 bases. Germline V CDR1 and CDR2: MDHEN, SYDVKM. V shed 8 bases, J shed 6 bases, and the junction held 13 bases outside the gene matches. This CDR3 has 15 amino acids. The CDR3 nucleotides read TGTGCCAGCCTAAGCGGGGCTGAGTATGCCAATGAGCAGTTCTTC. It yields the protein CASLSGAEYANEQFF. Looking up the rest from reference TRBV28 and TRBJ2-1 gives the full variable domain: DVKVTQSSRYLVKRTGEKVFLECVQDMDHENMFWYRQDPGLGLRLIYFSYDVKMKEKGDIPEGYSVSREKKERFSLILESASTNQTSMYLCASLSGAEYANEQFFGPGTRLTVL.

V gene TRBV11-1 combines with J gene TRBJ2-6; the D gene is possibly TRBD2 (6 bases). The CDR3 has 18 residues. Looked up from germline, CDR1 is SGHAT and CDR2 is FQDESV (reference sequence). Between the trimmed V and J ends, which lost 4 bases and 1 base, there was a span of 17 bases. CDR3 nucleotide sequence: TGTGCCAGCAGCTCCGGACGGGACTTACTTTCTGGGGCCAACGTCCTGACTTTC. It encodes CASSSGRDLLSGANVLTF.

The rearrangement links TRBV5-1 to TRBJ2-2, with 8 bases aligning to TRBD2. There are 17 residues in the CDR3. The germline CDR1 and CDR2 sequences are SGHRS and YFSETQ. The V gene end was trimmed by 0 bases and the J gene end by 4 bases; junction bases not matched to a gene: 8. CDR3 nucleotides: TGCGCCAGCAGCTTGGCCACCGGACTAGCTGTCACCGGGGAGCTGTTTTTT. Translation: CASSLATGLAVTGELFF.

In its sample, this clone was seen a few times. The chain has TRBV2 and TRBJ1-2, with 7 bases lining up with TRBD1. The CDR3 is 15 residues long. Germline values: CDR1 SNHLY, CDR2 FYNNEI. The V and J ends lost 7 bases and 0 bases, in that order; junction bases with no gene match: 8. CDR3 in amino acids: CASKKDRNANYGYTF. The DNA for the CDR3 is TGTGCCAGCAAGAAGGACAGGAATGCTAACTATGGCTACACCTTC.

DNA for the CDR3: TGCAGCGTTTCGGGACTAGATACAGATACGCAGTATTTT. Translating it yields CSVSGLDTDTQYF. This rearrangement joins TRBV29-1 to TRBJ2-3, with 8 nucleotides matching TRBD2. The V segment lost 5 bases and the J segment 3 bases; nucleotides outside the gene matches: 4. The CDR3 is made up of 13 amino acids. Germline values: CDR1 SQVTM, CDR2 ANQGSEA.

This sequence joins TRBV7-9 and TRBJ1-5, with D unresolved. The CDR3 covers 14 residues. V was trimmed by 5 bases and J by 4 bases, leaving 12 bases between them. Germline loops: CDR1 SEHNR, CDR2 FQNEAQ (reference sequence). CDR3 protein: CASSKTGSNQPQHF. The CDR3 DNA reads TGTGCCAGCAGCAAAACGGGGAGTAATCAGCCCCAGCATTTT.

The genes are TRBV5-1 and TRBJ2-1; 7 positions agree with TRBD1. CDR1 is SGHRS and CDR2 is YFSETQ in the germline V gene. The CDR3 has 15 residues. V trimming: 2 bases; J trimming: 2 bases; junction bases outside the gene matches: 4. The CDR3 loop is CASSLQGYPYNEQFF. As DNA, the CDR3 is TGCGCCAGCAGCTTACAGGGGTATCCCTACAATGAGCAGTTCTTC.

V gene TRBV9 combines with J gene TRBJ2-7; 7 nucleotides align to TRBD1. With V trimmed by 2 bases and J by 2 bases, 7 bases remained unmatched. Germline V CDR1 and CDR2: SGDLS, YYNGEE. There are 15 residues in the CDR3. This CDR3 reads CASSVTGTATYEQYF. The CDR3 DNA follows: TGTGCCAGCAGCGTGACCGGGACAGCTACCTACGAGCAGTACTTC.

This clone was counted once. The rearrangement links TRBV6-5 to TRBJ2-1; D is ambiguous. Per germline, CDR1 MNHEY and CDR2 SVGAGI. This CDR3 region has 11 residues. For the CDR3, the DNA is TGTACACAAAGCTCCTACAATGAGCAGTTCTTC. Translation: CTQSSYNEQFF.

The chain uses TRBV7-6 and TRBJ1-4; weak D call: TRBD1 (5 bases). Trimming removed 2 bases at V and 10 bases at J, with 8 bases between. The CDR3 is 12 amino acids. The germline V gene has CDR1 SGHVS and CDR2 FNYEAQ. The CDR3 nucleotides read TGTGCCAGCAGCTTATCCCAGGGAAAACTGTTTTTT. The encoded protein is CASSLSQGKLFF. The whole variable domain, filled in from reference TRBV7-6 and TRBJ1-4, reads GAGVSQSPRYKVTKRGQDVALRCDPISGHVSLYWYRQALGQGPEFLTYFNYEAQQDKSGLPNDRFSAERPEGSISTLTIQRTEQRDSAMYRCASSLSQGKLFFGSGTQLSVL.

The gene calls are TRBV9 and TRBJ1-5; tentatively, D is TRBD1 (6 bases). Trimming stripped 5 bases from V and 3 bases from J, with 18 bases between. Germline V lookup: CDR1 SGDLS, CDR2 YYNGEE. The length of the CDR3 is 16 residues. This chain's CDR3 is CASSAGGGQFNQPQHF. The CDR3 DNA reads TGTGCCAGCAGTGCGGGCGGGGGGCAGTTCAATCAGCCCCAGCATTTT.

The gene calls are TRBV5-1 and TRBJ1-1; 7 bases are a match to TRBD1. V lost 0 bases, J lost 1 base, and 3 bases stayed unmatched. CDR3 length equals 15 residues. Germline CDR1 reads SGHRS; CDR2 reads YFSETQ. CDR3 region: CASSLGGTANTEAFF. The CDR3 bases are TGCGCCAGCAGCTTGGGGGGGACAGCGAACACTGAAGCTTTCTTT.

The chain is built from TRBV5-3 and TRBJ1-1; TRBD1 matches 7 bases. TRBV5-3 carries the ORF label, with uncertain function. The CDR3 covers 15 residues. The ends lost 0 bases at V and 6 bases at J; junction bases unmatched: 8. The CDR3 spells CARSLGGGGVAEAFF. The CDR3 DNA sequence: TGTGCCAGAAGCTTGGGAGGGGGCGGGGTAGCTGAAGCTTTCTTT.

CDR3 sequence: CASSRRLAGGTDTQYF. The CDR3 nucleotides are TGTGCCAGCAGCCGCCGCCTGGCGGGAGGGACAGATACGCAGTATTTT. The chain uses TRBV7-8 and TRBJ2-3, with TRBD2 matching over 9 bases. After removal of 5 bases from V and 3 bases from J, the junction contained 9 bases not matched to a gene. Germline V gene data show CDR1 as SGHVS and CDR2 as FQNEAQ. This CDR3 contains 16 residues.

J is TRBJ1-2 and V is TRBV5-8; no firm D call. The CDR3 loop spans 13 amino acids. Germline-derived CDR1 and CDR2 are SGHTS and YDEGEE. Trimming pared 3 bases from V and 1 base from J, leaving 7 bases between. In nucleotides, the CDR3 is TGTGCCAGCAGCTCCGACAATAACTATGGCTACACCTTC. Translating it yields CASSSDNNYGYTF.